The 6 T cell receptor beta chains in this list originate from one sample, sequenced in a study of T cells after yellow fever vaccination. TCRdb itself ran the 5' RACE reads through MiXCR, one entry per CDR3 protein. Here the sample spans 200,000 to 300,000 distinct CDR3 sequences, 6.5% to 8.5% being singletons. The starting material was CD4+ T cells sorted from PBMCs, obtained 15 days after the yellow fever booster vaccination. Receptors were obtained from a man aged 25-45 years who received the YFV17D yellow fever vaccine.

This clonotype showed up just a few times. The J gene is TRBJ2-7, the V gene TRBV28, with a weak D call TRBD1 (6 bases). Per the germline V gene, CDR1 is MDHEN and CDR2 is SYDVKM. The CDR3 covers 15 residues. The germline V and J ends were trimmed by 8 bases and 4 bases, with 21 bases remaining between them. CDR3 sequence (DNA): TGTGCCAGCCGGGGACATGCGGAGTATAGGTACGAGCAGTACTTC. Its protein is CASRGHAEYRYEQYF. Using reference TRBV28 and TRBJ2-7 for the parts outside the CDR3, the full variable domain is DVKVTQSSRYLVKRTGEKVFLECVQDMDHENMFWYRQDPGLGLRLIYFSYDVKMKEKGDIPEGYSVSREKKERFSLILESASTNQTSMYLCASRGHAEYRYEQYFGPGTRLTVT.

The chain uses TRBV19 and TRBJ1-1; D uncertain. This CDR3 region has 13 residues. Between the trimmed V and J ends, which lost 10 bases and 2 bases, there was a span of 14 bases. Germline loops: CDR1 LNHDA, CDR2 SQIVND (reference sequence). The CDR3 nucleotides are TGTGCCACCCAGCGGGAGTACAACACTGAAGCTTTCTTT. It translates to CATQREYNTEAFF.

This chain uses TRBV29-1 with TRBJ2-1; 7 bases align to TRBD1. Germline CDR1 reads SQVTM; CDR2 reads ANQGSEA. This CDR3 is built from 12 residues. With V trimmed by 7 bases and J by 8 bases, 8 bases remained unmatched. CDR3 nucleotide sequence: TGCAGCGCTCTACAGGGGACGGATGAGCAGTTCTTC. As protein: CSALQGTDEQFF.

This clonotype was seen only a few times. The rearrangement joins TRBV20-1 to TRBJ2-7, with 7 bases fitting TRBD2. V was clipped by 0 bases and J by 6 bases; unmatched bases: 8. There are 14 residues in the CDR3. Germline CDR1 is DFQATT and CDR2 is SNEGSKA (reference sequence). The CDR3 loop reads CSARDILAQSEQYF. As DNA, the CDR3 is TGCAGTGCTAGAGATATACTAGCGCAAAGCGAGCAGTACTTC.

The chain links TRBV19 to TRBJ2-1, with 11 positions matching TRBD2. Germline loops: CDR1 LNHDA, CDR2 SQIVND (reference sequence). The CDR3 spans 15 residues. J lost 8 bases, V lost 3 bases, and 6 bases had no gene match. CDR3 protein: CASSIIAGGVYEQFF. CDR3 sequence (DNA): TGTGCCAGTAGTATTATAGCGGGAGGGGTCTATGAGCAGTTCTTC.

This clonotype has a handful of counts. The chain joins TRBV20-1 to TRBJ2-7, with a weak D call TRBD2 (5 bases). The CDR3 has 13 amino acids. The germline V gene has CDR1 DFQATT and CDR2 SNEGSKA (reference sequence). V was pared by 1 base and J by 4 bases, with 11 bases between. The CDR3 DNA reads TGCAGTGCTAGAGTAGTAGCGAGATACGAGCAGTACTTC. Amino acid sequence: CSARVVARYEQYF.